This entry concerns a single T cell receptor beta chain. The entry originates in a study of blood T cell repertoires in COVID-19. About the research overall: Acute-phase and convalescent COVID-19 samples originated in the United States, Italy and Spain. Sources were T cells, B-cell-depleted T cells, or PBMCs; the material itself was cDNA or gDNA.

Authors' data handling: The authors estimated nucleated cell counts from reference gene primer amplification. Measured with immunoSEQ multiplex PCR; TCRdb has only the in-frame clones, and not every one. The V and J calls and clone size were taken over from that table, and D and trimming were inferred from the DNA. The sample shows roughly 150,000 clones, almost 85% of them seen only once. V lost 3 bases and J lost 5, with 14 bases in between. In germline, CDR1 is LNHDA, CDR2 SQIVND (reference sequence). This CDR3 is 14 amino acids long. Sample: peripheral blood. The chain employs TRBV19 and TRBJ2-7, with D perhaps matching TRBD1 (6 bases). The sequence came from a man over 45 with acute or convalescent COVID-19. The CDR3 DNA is TGTGCCAGTAGTATGCGAGGGGGTTGGGACGAGCAGTACTTC. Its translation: CASSMRGGWDEQYF.